Listed below are T cell receptor beta chains from one sample, sequenced in a study of identical twins. In TCRdb, the 5' RACE reads were re-called with MiXCR into one record per CDR3 protein. The repertoire consists of about 720,000 distinct CDR3 sequences, with roughly 18% occurring once and the leading ten covering around 12%. This same sample was also part of a study on T cells expressing NK-cell markers.

The specimen sequenced was PBMCs. These receptors were obtained from a woman aged 18-29 years in good health. Both conserved end residues are part of each CDR3. The D gene is left open where the match is weak. Not all rows give a size; the values are once, few, many and, for expanded clones, a class.

DNA | CDR3 | V | length | D | size | J
TGTGCCACCAGCAGAGACTACGGGAGGGGCTACGAGCAGTACTTC | CATSRDYGRGYEQYF | TRBV15 | 15 | TRBD2 | NA | TRBJ2-7
TGCAGTGCTAGGGATCCGGGACTAGCGGATAATGAGCAGTTCTTC | CSARDPGLADNEQFF | TRBV20-1 | 15 | TRBD2 | NA | TRBJ2-1
TGTGCCAGCAGCTTCCACGGGACCCAGTACTTC | CASSFHGTQYF | TRBV7-2 | 11 | NA | few | TRBJ2-5
TGTGCCAGCAGCTTCTCGACAGGGCCACCTAGGGAGACCCAGTACTTC | CASSFSTGPPRETQYF | TRBV9 | 16 | TRBD1 | few | TRBJ2-5
TGCAGTGCTAGCCGGGACGGCCTCTACGAGCAGTACTTC | CSASRDGLYEQYF | TRBV20-1 | 13 | NA | few | TRBJ2-7
TGTGCCAGCAGCCCGTGGACTTCTTCCTACGAGCAGTACTTC | CASSPWTSSYEQYF | TRBV7-2 | 14 | NA | few | TRBJ2-7
TGCAGTGCTGAGACAGGGGGCTACATGAACACTGAAGCTTTCTTT | CSAETGGYMNTEAFF | TRBV20-1 | 15 | TRBD1 | NA | TRBJ1-1
TGTGCCAGCAGCCGAATCAGTGGGACAGGGATGAGTGAGCAGTTCTTC | CASSRISGTGMSEQFF | TRBV7-6 | 16 | TRBD1 | NA | TRBJ2-1
TGTGCCAGCAGTGCTACAACACCCCCAGGGAGATGGCGGCAAGAGACCCAGTACTTC | CASSATTPPGRWRQETQYF | TRBV25-1 | 19 | NA | NA | TRBJ2-5
TGTGCCAGCAGTAAGGGTTCCTACGAGCAGTACTTC | CASSKGSYEQYF | TRBV7-6 | 12 | NA | NA | TRBJ2-7
TGTGCCAGCAGCTTGGGACTAGCGGGGGGTCGAGAGCAGTTCTTC | CASSLGLAGGREQFF | TRBV5-6 | 15 | TRBD2 | NA | TRBJ2-1
TGTGCCAGCAGTTTAACCAGGGGGTCCAACTATGGCTACACCTTC | CASSLTRGSNYGYTF | TRBV12-3/TRBV12-4 | 15 | TRBD1 | few | TRBJ1-2
TGCAGTGCTAGAGAAGCAGGCACCCGTCCCTACGAGCAGTACTTC | CSAREAGTRPYEQYF | TRBV20-1 | 15 | NA | many | TRBJ2-7
TGTGCCAGCAGCCAAGATCCGTTTACTAGCCTGGGGGGTGAGCAGTTCTTC | CASSQDPFTSLGGEQFF | TRBV3-1 | 17 | NA | once | TRBJ2-1
TGTGCCAGCAGCTTAGGGTTTAACCAGCCCCAGCATTTT | CASSLGFNQPQHF | TRBV7-8 | 13 | NA | many | TRBJ1-5
TGCGCCAGCAGCACCAGCGGGGTTAGCACAGATACGCAGTATTTT | CASSTSGVSTDTQYF | TRBV5-1 | 15 | TRBD2 | NA | TRBJ2-3
TGTGCCAGCAGTTTAAGCGGACATCAGCCCCAGCATTTT | CASSLSGHQPQHF | TRBV27 | 13 | NA | few | TRBJ1-5
TGTGCCAGCTACGGGATTACCAACACCGGGGAGCTGTTTTTT | CASYGITNTGELFF | TRBV6-1 | 14 | NA | NA | TRBJ2-2
TGTGCCAGCAGCATCTTGGTCGGGGCCGGGGAGCTGTTTTTT | CASSILVGAGELFF | TRBV27 | 14 | NA | once | TRBJ2-2
TGCAGCGTGGGAACAGAACGACGGGGATTCACAGATACGCAGTATTTT | CSVGTERRGFTDTQYF | TRBV29-1 | 16 | NA | few | TRBJ2-3
TGTGCCAGCAGCCAAGATTGGAGTTTAGATTATGAGCAGTTCTTC | CASSQDWSLDYEQFF | TRBV3-1 | 15 | NA | once | TRBJ2-1
TGTGCCAGCAGTTACTCGACGGGGGTCACTGAAGCTTTCTTT | CASSYSTGVTEAFF | TRBV6-5 | 14 | NA | NA | TRBJ1-1